This T cell receptor (beta chain) appears in the sequencing data of a study of identifying expanded T cells in peripheral blood (dated by TCRdb to about 2019). Study-wide context: Four technical replicates, made by sequencing separate aliquots from the same pool of genomic DNA, were compared pairwise. The investigation overall reported the following: The binomial model flagged roughly 1.2 differentially abundant clones between technical replicates but 15 to 17 over around two weeks and 18 to 20 over about four weeks. The authors expected biological variance in healthy repertoires might increase further over much longer intervals such as months to years. Across all healthy-donor time intervals, the beta-binomial model significantly lowered both the number of clones called differentially abundant and the false-positive rate. Across all healthy donors, variance in clone template counts between two-week samples was found to increase significantly with total template count.

The immunoSEQ Assay, which uses bias-controlled multiplex PCR amplification of genomic DNA, was used to profile TCRbeta CDR3 regions. As for how the authors treated the data: To quantify the absolute abundance of each unique TCRbeta CDR3 region, the sequences were collapsed and filtered. Differential abundance was tested with a binomial (Fisher-equivalent) model and with a beta-binomial model adding time-dependent variance fitted from healthy donors. Clones with fewer than 5 combined templates were removed, and differential abundance was called for clones with a Benjamini-Hochberg FDR below 0.01. In the beta-binomial model, variance was expressed as a function of the total template count across the two samples, in the form v = (b*log(k)+a)^2. TCRdb took this table from immuneACCESS and kept in-frame rearrangements with V and J called. Such tables lack part of the clones; where checked against another copy, unresolved V genes explain under half of the gap, and the rest is unexplained. That table gives V, J and clone size, and the DNA gave D and trimming. This sample holds around 99,000 clones; 88% were observed only once. The leading ten clones occupy more than 6.5% of the sample.

During the collection period, no immune events, such as infections, were documented for the healthy donors. Time-dependent variance in a beta-binomial model of T-cell clone differential abundance was calibrated using healthy-donor blood repertoires as a training cohort. The training cohort was composed of around ten healthy donors, 3 female and 7 male. On average the donors were about 45 years old, and their ages spanned roughly 29 to 70 years. Whole blood from each healthy donor was obtained from a commercial supplier and was collected at three time points two to three weeks apart. For immunosequencing, genomic DNA was extracted from whole blood that had not been sorted. For CDR1 and CDR2, the germline V gene lists MNHNS and SASEGT. The cysteine opens and the phenylalanine closes a CDR3 of 15 amino acids. The retained sequence is limited to the CDR3, 45 bases, with the frame set at the first base. The V end loses 6 bases and the J end loses 3 bases, and a stretch of 17 bases separates them.

With regard to this clone: What antigen it recognizes has not been identified. Qualities for individual bases were not recorded, and no much larger clone is one base off.

The sequence was obtained from a person between 18 and 70 years old in good health. The chain was built from TRBV6-1 and TRBJ1-1, with a tentative D gene TRBD1 over 5 matching bases. The sequencing sample was made of blood. The CDR3 reads as follows: CASRGGWGVDTEAFF. In nucleotide form, the sequence is TGTGCCAGCAGGGGGGGTTGGGGCGTGGACACTGAAGCTTTCTTT.